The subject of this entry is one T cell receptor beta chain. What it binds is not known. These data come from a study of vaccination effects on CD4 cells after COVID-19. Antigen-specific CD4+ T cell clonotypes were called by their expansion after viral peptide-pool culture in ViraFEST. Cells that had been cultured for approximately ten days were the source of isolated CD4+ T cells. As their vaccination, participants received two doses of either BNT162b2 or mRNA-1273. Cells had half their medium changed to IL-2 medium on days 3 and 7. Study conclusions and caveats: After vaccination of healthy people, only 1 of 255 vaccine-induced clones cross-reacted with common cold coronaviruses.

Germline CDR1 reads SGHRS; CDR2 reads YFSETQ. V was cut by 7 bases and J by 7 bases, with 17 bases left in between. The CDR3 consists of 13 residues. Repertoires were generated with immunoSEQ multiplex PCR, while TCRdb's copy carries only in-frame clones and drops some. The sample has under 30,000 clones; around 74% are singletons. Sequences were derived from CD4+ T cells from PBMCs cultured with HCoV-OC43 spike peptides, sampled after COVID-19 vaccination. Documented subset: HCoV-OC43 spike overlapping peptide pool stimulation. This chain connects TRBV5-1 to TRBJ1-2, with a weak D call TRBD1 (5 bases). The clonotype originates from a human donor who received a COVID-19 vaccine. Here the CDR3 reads CASGHGDHSGYTF. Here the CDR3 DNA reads TGCGCCAGCGGACATGGTGATCACAGTGGCTACACCTTC. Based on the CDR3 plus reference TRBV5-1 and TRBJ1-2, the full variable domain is KAGVTQTPRYLIKTRGQQVTLSCSPISGHRSVSWYQQTPGQGLQFLFEYFSETQRNKGNFPGRFSGRQFSNSRSEMNVSTLELGDSALYLCASGHGDHSGYTFGSGTRLTVV.